These 16 T cell receptor beta chains were all obtained from the same sample, sequenced in a study of vaccination and CD4 T cells after COVID-19. No antigen has been identified for these receptors. Regarding treatment: approximately nine-day PBMC culture with coronavirus spike peptide pools or control peptides (ViraFEST assay). An Oncomine TCR Beta short-read assay was used to sequence the DNA from cultured CD4+ T cells. TCRdb used MiXCR to reprocess the PCR reads, holding one entry per CDR3 protein. This table has 8,000 to 10,000 distinct CDR3 sequences, roughly half appearing once. Sequenced material: CD4+ T cells from blood, cultured in vitro. The receptors here all came from a human donor who had recovered from COVID-19.

This clonotype was seen a handful of times. This rearrangement joins TRBV6-1 to TRBJ2-3; TRBD2 agrees at 8 bases. CDR3 length: 15 amino acids. Trimming took 5 bases from V and 0 from J; bases not matched to a gene: 4. Germline V gene sequence: CDR1 MNHNS, CDR2 SASEGT. The CDR3: CASSLSGVSTDTQYF. As DNA, the CDR3 is TGTGCCAGCAGTCTTAGCGGGGTTAGCACAGATACGCAGTATTTT.

The chain employs TRBV20-1 and TRBJ1-1; 10 bases align to TRBD1. The V gene's germline CDR1 is DFQATT and CDR2 SNEGSKA (reference sequence). With 0 bases clipped from V and 0 bases from J, the junction kept 4 bases outside the gene matches. The CDR3 consists of 16 residues. CDR3 nucleotide sequence: TGCAGTGCTAGAGATTTTGGGACAGGGGTGAACACTGAAGCTTTCTTT. This encodes CSARDFGTGVNTEAFF.

The chain recombines TRBV6-5 with TRBJ1-6; 7 bases are shared with TRBD1. CDR3 length: 14 residues. Germline assignment: CDR1 MNHEY and CDR2 SVGAGI. V was pared by 2 bases and J by 11 bases, with 6 bases of the junction left unmatched. CDR3: CASSYPTGDTPLHF. Written as DNA, the CDR3 is TGTGCCAGCAGTTACCCAACAGGGGATACACCCCTCCACTTT.

This chain uses TRBV19 with TRBJ1-3; 7 bases are shared with TRBD1. CDR1 is LNHDA, CDR2 SQIVND, per germline (reference sequence). This CDR3 spans 15 amino acids. V trimming: 3 bases; J trimming: 2 bases; junction bases outside the gene matches: 4. The CDR3 DNA reads as TGTGCCAGTAGTATCGAGGGACAGCCTGGAAACACCATATATTTT. Its translation: CASSIEGQPGNTIYF.

CDR3 bases: TGTGCCAGCAGTTTGGACAGGGGTTTCGCCGGGGAGCTGTTTTTT. Protein product: CASSLDRGFAGELFF. The V call is TRBV28, the J call TRBJ2-2; 9 nucleotides match TRBD1. The trim removed 3 bases at V and 6 bases at J, leaving 5 bases unmatched. Germline CDR1 MDHEN, CDR2 SYDVKM. The CDR3 runs 15 residues. Filled out from reference TRBV28 and TRBJ2-2, the complete variable domain reads DVKVTQSSRYLVKRTGEKVFLECVQDMDHENMFWYRQDPGLGLRLIYFSYDVKMKEKGDIPEGYSVSREKKERFSLILESASTNQTSMYLCASSLDRGFAGELFFGEGSRLTVL.

The genes are TRBV7-2 and TRBJ1-1; D might be TRBD1 (6 bases). Germline lookup yields CDR1 SGHTA and CDR2 FQGNSA. V lost 1 base and J 1 base, leaving 19 bases between the germline ends. The CDR3 loop spans 18 amino acids. This chain's CDR3 is CASSLELGTRVSNTEAFF. As DNA, the CDR3 is TGTGCCAGCAGCTTAGAGCTTGGGACAAGGGTTTCGAACACTGAAGCTTTCTTT.

The chain has TRBV5-5 and TRBJ2-5, with D maybe TRBD1 (6 bases). This CDR3 is built from 13 residues. The germline CDR1 and CDR2 sequences are SGHKS and YYEKEE (reference sequence). Trimming pared 1 base from V and 2 bases from J, leaving 6 bases between. CDR3 in DNA: TGTGCCAGCAGCTTGAGGGGGCAAGAGACCCAGTACTTC. Translation: CASSLRGQETQYF.

This clonotype was counted a few times. The J gene is TRBJ1-1, the V gene TRBV12-5; D possibly corresponds to TRBD1 (6 bases). In germline, CDR1 is LGHNT, CDR2 FRNRAP. Deletions cut 5 bases from V and 0 bases from J, with 7 bases between. The CDR3 runs 13 residues. The CDR3 here is CASGTGMNTEAFF. The DNA for the CDR3 is TGTGCTAGTGGTACAGGGATGAACACTGAAGCTTTCTTT.

Written as DNA, the CDR3 is TGTGCCAGCAGCCCAGAGTGGGGGGTGGACACTGAAGCTTTCTTT. Translation: CASSPEWGVDTEAFF. The genes are TRBV11-1 and TRBJ1-1; perhaps TRBD1 as D (5 bases). Germline CDR1 and CDR2: SGHAT and FQDESV (reference sequence). Trimming cost V 5 bases and J 3 bases, with 16 bases left between them. The CDR3 totals 15 residues.

The chain combines TRBV20-1 with TRBJ1-4; D is ambiguous. Germline CDR1 is DFQATT and CDR2 is SNEGSKA (reference sequence). The V end lost 3 bases, the J end lost 8 bases, and 10 bases lay between the germline ends. This CDR3 comprises 12 residues. As DNA, the CDR3 is TGCAGTGCTAGGCAGGATTGGGAAAAACTGTTTTTT. Protein product: CSARQDWEKLFF.

CDR3: CASSRGQGNYEQYF. In DNA, the CDR3 is TGTGCCAGCAGCAGAGGACAGGGCAACTACGAGCAGTACTTC. V usage is TRBV5-5 and J usage is TRBJ2-7; 8 positions match TRBD1. Trimming at V came to 4 bases and at J to 3 bases, leaving 6 bases not matched to a gene. CDR1 and CDR2 (germline): SGHKS, YYEKEE (reference sequence). The CDR3 is 14 residues long.

This clonotype is labeled large (0.1 to 1%). The chain links TRBV7-3 to TRBJ2-2, with no clear D. The CDR3 has 12 amino acids. Germline CDR1 reads SGHTA; CDR2 reads FQGTGA. V was shortened by 5 bases and J by 6 bases, with 7 bases between the two germline ends. Here the CDR3 DNA reads TGTGCCAGCAGCCTGAGACCCGGGGAGCTGTTTTTT. Residues: CASSLRPGELFF.

In this sample, this clonotype is medium-sized. The genes are TRBV5-1 and TRBJ2-1, with no clear D. With 2 bases removed from V and 7 bases from J, the gap between germline ends came to 16 bases. The CDR3 covers 15 residues. The V gene's germline CDR1 is SGHRS and CDR2 YFSETQ. As DNA, the CDR3 is TGCGCCAGCAGCTTCCGGCCTCCCCTAGGGAATGAGCAGTTCTTC. This gives the protein CASSFRPPLGNEQFF.

Only a few counts were recorded for this clonotype. V and J are TRBV12-3 or TRBV12-4 and TRBJ1-2; 7 positions match TRBD1. The CDR3 consists of 13 residues. J was trimmed by 4 bases and V by 5 bases; bases with no gene match: 4. CDR3 in amino acids: CASSTGEVYGYTF. Written as DNA, the CDR3 is TGTGCCAGCAGTACAGGGGAGGTCTATGGCTACACCTTC.

Judged by abundance, this clonotype is large (0.1 to 1%). The chain joins TRBV6-1 to TRBJ1-6; D is possibly TRBD1 (6 bases). The CDR3 runs 16 residues. Germline CDR1 MNHNS, CDR2 SASEGT. The V gene lost 8 bases and the J gene lost 5 bases, with 19 bases spanning the gap. The CDR3, as DNA: TGTGCCAGCCACTTTCTAAGACAGGCCGATAATTCACCCCTCCACTTT. Its protein product is CASHFLRQADNSPLHF.

The J gene is TRBJ1-6, the V gene TRBV25-1; D gene ambiguous. The CDR3 extends over 12 amino acids. Germline CDR1 reads MGHDK; CDR2 reads SYGVNS. Trimming removed 3 bases at V and 6 bases at J, with 3 bases between. The CDR3 loop is CASSEANSPLHF. CDR3 bases: TGTGCCAGCAGTGAGGCTAATTCACCCCTCCACTTT.